This passage covers 3 T cell receptor beta chains from one sample sequenced in a study of T cell responses to AZD1222 COVID-19 vaccine. Method: immunoSEQ multiplex PCR; TCRdb's copy keeps in-frame clones and lacks some. The sample contains more than 90,000 clones, approximately 88% of which appear only once. This material consisted of peripheral blood, taken 28 days after the second AZD1222 dose. These receptor sequences come from an adult who received the AZD1222 COVID-19 vaccine.

This chain uses TRBV27 with TRBJ1-4, with D possibly matching TRBD1 (5 bases). Germline CDR1 and CDR2: MNHEY and SMNVEV (reference sequence). The CDR3 contains 13 residues. The V and J ends lost 7 bases and 6 bases respectively, with 12 bases between them. CDR3: CASTRVGDEKLFF. The CDR3 DNA follows: TGTGCCAGCACCAGGGTTGGGGATGAAAAACTGTTTTTT.

The rearrangement joins TRBV24-1 to TRBJ2-7, with a possible D match to TRBD2 (5 bases). CDR1 and CDR2 (germline): KGHDR, SFDVKD. The length of the CDR3 is 15 residues. V lost 4 bases to trimming and J lost 4 bases, with 16 bases between them. CDR3 nucleotides: TGTGCCACCAGTGAGGACTCTCCGGATGAGTACGAGCAGTACTTC. Amino acid sequence: CATSEDSPDEYEQYF.

The chain uses TRBV6-5 and TRBJ1-6; weak D call: TRBD1 (6 bases). The V and J ends lost 7 bases and 7 bases respectively, with 11 bases between them. CDR1 and CDR2 (germline): MNHEY, SVGAGI. The CDR3 totals 13 residues. The CDR3 nucleotides are TGTGCCAGCACCCTCAGGGGAAATTCACCCCTCCACTTT. This translates into CASTLRGNSPLHF.